The clone carrying this T cell receptor (beta chain) was recorded many times. As yet, its antigen is unknown. The data are from a study of molecular identifiers for immune sequencing clone quantification. General observations from the study: Barcode collisions between identical TCR molecules could shrink estimates of highly expanded clone sizes. Clones exceeding 20 RNA copies carried over 99% of effector molecules but under 1% of naive-cell molecules.

Each CDR3 protein is one row after TCRdb ran MiXCR on the PCR reads. The profile shows over 85,000 distinct CDR3 sequences, about 21% of them singletons. The CDR3 is made up of 14 amino acids. Trimming left V 2 bases short and J 4 bases short, with 15 bases between. Germline V CDR1 and CDR2: SQVTM, ANQGSEA. Libraries used roughly 19,000 to 1,100,000 sorted naive CD8 T cells and 10%, 30% or 50% RNA input. The clonotype comes from a human donor in good health. Some libraries in this study had Jurkat cell RNA spiked in. The rearrangement links TRBV29-1 to TRBJ2-7; a possible D gene is TRBD1 (6 bases). The source material was naive CD8+ T cells from blood, with Jurkat cell RNA spiked in. Subset reported: FACS-sorted CD8+CD4-CCR7+CD45RA+ naive T cells. The CDR3 DNA sequence: TGCAGCGTTGAAACTGGACAGCCCCAGTACGAGCAGTACTTC. It encodes CSVETGQPQYEQYF.